Following are 32 T cell receptor beta chains from one sample sequenced in a study of blood T cell repertoires in COVID-19 (dated by TCRdb to the early 2020s). Library construction relied on the immunoSEQ multiplex PCR assay. This immuneACCESS table, as held by TCRdb, lists in-frame sequences with V and J called but not all clones. Of the missing ones, under half trace to an unresolved V gene in checked studies; the others have no known cause. The sample data list under 250,000 clones, and approximately 80% of these were observed just once. In total, the top ten clones hold over 10% of the sample. Source material: peripheral blood. These receptors all stem from a human donor in a cohort sampled during active COVID-19.

The chain has TRBV5-1 and TRBJ2-2; TRBD1 matches at 11 bases. The CDR3 totals 17 residues. In germline, CDR1 is SGHRS, CDR2 YFSETQ. The V and J ends lost 4 bases and 3 bases, in that order; junction bases with no gene match: 8. The CDR3 loop reads CASSPDRGRVDTGELFF. In nucleotides, the CDR3 is TGCGCCAGCAGCCCGGACAGGGGGCGAGTTGACACCGGGGAGCTGTTTTTT.

This clone occurred a few times. The genes are TRBV3-1 (or the pseudogene TRBV3-2) and TRBJ2-2, with D tentatively TRBD2 (6 bases). The V gene lost 4 bases and the J gene lost 2 bases, with 11 bases spanning the gap. CDR3 size: 15 residues. Germline assignment: CDR1 LGHDT and CDR2 YNNKEL (reference sequence). CDR3 DNA: TGTGCCAGCAGCCGCCTAGCGACCAACACCGGGGAGCTGTTTTTT. It encodes CASSRLATNTGELFF.

This sequence joins TRBV7-6 and TRBJ2-2; possibly TRBD2 for D (5 bases). Trimming cost V 5 bases and J 0 bases, with 13 bases left between them. The length of the CDR3 is 16 residues. The germline V gene encodes CDR1 SGHVS and CDR2 FNYEAQ. The CDR3 bases are TGTGCCAGCAGCACTATCGGACTGGCGAACACCGGGGAGCTGTTTTTT. Amino acid sequence: CASSTIGLANTGELFF.

This chain uses TRBV27 with TRBJ1-1; 8 bases agree with TRBD1. Germline CDR1 and CDR2: MNHEY and SMNVEV (reference sequence). The CDR3 totals 15 residues. Trimming at V came to 2 bases and at J to 3 bases, leaving 5 bases not matched to a gene. The CDR3 DNA follows: TGTGCCAGCAGTTTAGACAGGGGCCAGTACACTGAAGCTTTCTTT. Amino acids: CASSLDRGQYTEAFF.

This chain connects TRBV28 to TRBJ2-7; D gene ambiguous. The length of the CDR3 is 13 residues. V was pared by 0 bases and J by 5 bases, with 8 bases between. Germline CDR1 reads MDHEN; CDR2 reads SYDVKM. CDR3 region: CASSLWARNEQYF. Written as DNA, the CDR3 is TGTGCCAGCAGTTTATGGGCCCGTAACGAGCAGTACTTC.

The rearrangement links TRBV5-4 to TRBJ1-2, with 11 bases fitting TRBD1. The ends lost 2 bases at V and 6 bases at J; junction bases unmatched: 3. The CDR3 sequence is 14 residues long. Germline V CDR1 and CDR2: SGHNT, YYREEE (reference sequence). CDR3 nucleotide sequence: TGTGCCAGCAGCTTCCGGGGACAGGGGGATGGCTACACCTTC. Translation: CASSFRGQGDGYTF. Together with reference TRBV5-4 and TRBJ1-2, the CDR3 gives the full variable domain: ETGVTQSPTHLIKTRGQQVTLRCSSQSGHNTVSWYQQALGQGPQFIFQYYREEENGRGNFPPRFSGLQFPNYSSELNVNALELDDSALYLCASSFRGQGDGYTFGSGTRLTVV.

This clone was found once. The CDR3 region is CAAGTSGTDTQYF. The CDR3 nucleotides read TGTGCCGCCGGGACTAGCGGCACAGATACGCAGTATTTT. The rearrangement links TRBV10-3 to TRBJ2-3, with 10 bases aligning to TRBD2. The CDR3 is 13 amino acids. V shed 11 bases and J 1 base; nucleotides not matched to a gene: 3. The germline V gene has CDR1 ENHRY and CDR2 SYGVKD.

The chain employs TRBV27 and TRBJ2-7; TRBD1 matches 9 bases. This CDR3 has 14 amino acids. In germline, CDR1 is MNHEY, CDR2 SMNVEV (reference sequence). The J segment lost 2 bases and the V segment lost 4 bases, leaving 3 bases of the junction unmatched. CDR3 sequence: CASSSGTGPYEQYF. The CDR3 DNA reads as TGTGCCAGCAGTTCCGGGACAGGGCCCTACGAGCAGTACTTC.

The V gene is TRBV18, the J gene TRBJ1-5; tentatively, D is TRBD1 (6 bases). CDR3 length: 17 amino acids. The V end lost 6 bases, the J end lost 4 bases, and 22 bases lay between the germline ends. The V gene's germline CDR1 is KGHSH and CDR2 LQKENI. The CDR3 is CASSPEGVRATNQPQHF. DNA for the CDR3: TGTGCCAGCTCGCCCGAGGGGGTCAGGGCCACTAATCAGCCCCAGCATTTT.

This chain links TRBV7-9 with TRBJ1-4; 7 bases fit TRBD1. The germline CDR1 and CDR2 sequences are SEHNR and FQNEAQ (reference sequence). Trimming took 7 bases from V and 0 from J; bases not matched to a gene: 5. The CDR3 has 15 amino acids. In nucleotides, the CDR3 is TGTGCCAGCACCGACAGGGTGGCAACTAATGAAAAACTGTTTTTT. The encoded protein is CASTDRVATNEKLFF.

The J gene is TRBJ2-1, the V gene TRBV5-1; 9 bases are a match to TRBD2. V dropped 8 bases and J dropped 4; count of bases not matched to a gene: 10. CDR1 is SGHRS, CDR2 YFSETQ, per germline. CDR3 length: 15 amino acids. For the CDR3, the DNA is TGCGCCAGTACTTCTAGCGGGACGAATTACAATGAGCAGTTCTTC. It is translated as CASTSSGTNYNEQFF.

V usage is TRBV2 and J usage is TRBJ2-2; a possible D gene is TRBD1 (5 bases). The length of the CDR3 is 14 residues. CDR1 SNHLY and CDR2 FYNNEI come from the germline V gene. Trimming shortened V by 4 bases and J by 7 bases, and 13 bases separated the two germline ends. CDR3 nucleotide sequence: TGTGCCAGCAGTGCAGGCAGGGCGGTCGGGGAGCTGTTTTTT. Encoded protein: CASSAGRAVGELFF.

The V gene is TRBV7-7, the J gene TRBJ2-2; 13 bases fit TRBD2. V dropped 1 base and J dropped 7; count of bases not matched to a gene: 3. Per germline, CDR1 SSHAT and CDR2 FNYEAQ (reference sequence). The CDR3 has 16 residues. The CDR3, as DNA: TGTGCCAGCAGCTTAGGCGGACTAGCGGGAGTCGGGGAGCTGTTTTTT. Protein product: CASSLGGLAGVGELFF.

This chain connects TRBV15 to TRBJ2-2, with D possibly being TRBD2 (6 bases). This CDR3 spans 16 amino acids. Germline V gene lookup returns CDR1 LNHNV and CDR2 YYDKDF (reference sequence). V was trimmed by 5 bases and J by 8 bases, leaving 21 bases between them. CDR3 in DNA: TGTGCCACCAGCGGGACGGGACTTTCCTTCTCGGGGGAGCTGTTTTTT. Its protein is CATSGTGLSFSGELFF.

The chain links TRBV12-3 or TRBV12-4 to TRBJ1-4; no clear D gene. Between the trimmed V and J ends, which lost 5 bases and 7 bases, there was a span of 8 bases. The CDR3 runs to 12 residues. CDR3 DNA sequence: TGTGCCAGCAGTCGCGGCGGTGAAAAACTGTTTTTT. It translates to CASSRGGEKLFF.

This clone has only one observation. The genes are TRBV2 and TRBJ1-4; tentative D call: TRBD1 (6 bases). The germline V gene has CDR1 SNHLY and CDR2 FYNNEI. Deletions cut 8 bases from V and 2 bases from J, with 15 bases between. This CDR3 is built from 15 residues. CDR3 sequence reads: CASGQRWETNEKLFF. Here the CDR3 DNA reads TGTGCCAGCGGACAGCGATGGGAGACTAATGAAAAACTGTTTTTT.

V and J are TRBV28 and TRBJ2-7; 12 nucleotides match TRBD2. After removal of 5 bases from V and 12 bases from J, the junction contained 17 bases not matched to a gene. The V gene's germline CDR1 is MDHEN and CDR2 SYDVKM. The CDR3 is 16 residues long. The CDR3 DNA is TGTGCCAGCAGTAGAGGGGACAGGGGACTAGCGGGTGGGTGGTACTTC. This encodes CASSRGDRGLAGGWYF.

There are a few counts of this clone. The genes are TRBV28 and TRBJ1-6; D perhaps matches TRBD1 (6 bases). V was shortened by 6 bases and J by 0 bases, with 18 bases between the two germline ends. This CDR3 region has 18 residues. Germline V gives CDR1 MDHEN, CDR2 SYDVKM. The CDR3 region is CASRPRTAANSYNSPLHF. As DNA, the CDR3 is TGTGCCAGCAGACCAAGGACAGCCGCCAACTCCTATAATTCACCCCTCCACTTT.

The gene calls are TRBV27 and TRBJ2-5; possible D gene TRBD1, 6 bases. V gave up 6 bases and J gave up 2 bases, with 10 bases separating them. The length of the CDR3 is 13 residues. From germline, CDR1 is MNHEY and CDR2 SMNVEV (reference sequence). CDR3 DNA sequence: TGTGCCAGCAGCTCGGACAGTCAAGAGACCCAGTACTTC. As protein: CASSSDSQETQYF.

The rearrangement joins TRBV9 to TRBJ2-1; TRBD2 matches 9 bases. Germline assignment: CDR1 SGDLS and CDR2 YYNGEE. This CDR3 contains 15 residues. The V gene end was trimmed by 3 bases and the J gene end by 4 bases; junction bases not matched to a gene: 5. The CDR3 spells CASSDSGSSYNEQFF. CDR3 in DNA: TGTGCCAGCAGCGATAGCGGGAGTTCTTACAATGAGCAGTTCTTC.

This clone was seen more than once but under ten times. V and J are TRBV10-1 and TRBJ1-3, with no clear D. CDR1 and CDR2 (germline): WNHNN, SYGVQD (reference sequence). The germline V and J ends were trimmed by 7 bases and 0 bases, with 7 bases remaining between them. This CDR3 is built from 13 residues. The DNA of the CDR3 is TGCGCCAGCAAATCAGGCTCTGGAAACACCATATATTTT. Translated: CASKSGSGNTIYF.

The J gene is TRBJ2-1, the V gene TRBV10-3; the match to TRBD2 covers 15 bases. Trimming took 6 bases from V and 0 from J; bases not matched to a gene: 3. CDR3 length equals 17 residues. Germline values: CDR1 ENHRY, CDR2 SYGVKD. The CDR3 DNA reads as TGTGCCATCAGAGGACTAGCGGGAGGGAGCTCCTACAATGAGCAGTTCTTC. Translated: CAIRGLAGGSSYNEQFF.

The gene calls are TRBV5-6 and TRBJ1-2; D is perhaps TRBD1 (6 bases). From germline, CDR1 is SGHDT and CDR2 YYEEEE. The V and J ends lost 6 bases and 4 bases respectively, with 13 bases between them. This CDR3 has 13 residues. As DNA, the CDR3 is TGTGCCAGCACCCCTCCGGACAGCTATGGCTACACCTTC. Translating it yields CASTPPDSYGYTF.

This sequence joins TRBV15 and TRBJ2-1; 8 bases are a match to TRBD1. V shed 0 bases and J 5 bases; nucleotides not matched to a gene: 9. The CDR3 is made up of 17 amino acids. Germline V lookup: CDR1 LNHNV, CDR2 YYDKDF (reference sequence). CDR3: CATSRDTYRGKNNEQFF. In nucleotides, the CDR3 is TGTGCCACCAGCAGAGATACGTACAGGGGGAAAAACAATGAGCAGTTCTTC.

J is TRBJ2-5 and V is TRBV7-9; the D gene is possibly TRBD1 (6 bases). The CDR3 runs 15 residues. Germline loops: CDR1 SEHNR, CDR2 FQNEAQ (reference sequence). Trimming removed 5 bases at V and 4 bases at J, with 17 bases between. CDR3 amino acids: CASSRGGNRRETQYF. The CDR3 DNA is TGTGCCAGCAGCCGAGGGGGTAACAGGCGAGAGACCCAGTACTTC.

The genes are TRBV6-5 and TRBJ1-2, with 10 bases aligning to TRBD1. V was pared by 2 bases and J by 8 bases, with 5 bases of the junction left unmatched. Per the germline V gene, CDR1 is MNHEY and CDR2 is SVGAGI. The CDR3 length is 14 residues. The CDR3 DNA is TGTGCCAGCAGTTACACGGGACAGGGGCAGGGCTACACCTTC. Translated, it gives CASSYTGQGQGYTF.

The chain couples TRBV5-1 to TRBJ2-2; tentatively, D is TRBD1 (6 bases). The V gene's germline CDR1 is SGHRS and CDR2 YFSETQ. The CDR3 extends over 16 amino acids. The V and J ends lost 6 bases and 2 bases respectively, with 17 bases between them. CDR3 amino acids: CASNSRGQTNTGELFF. The CDR3 DNA reads as TGCGCCAGCAACTCCAGGGGTCAAACCAACACCGGGGAGCTGTTTTTT.

This clone was seen more than once but under ten times. The V call is TRBV19, the J call TRBJ2-7; TRBD1 aligns across 7 bases. Germline V gene lookup returns CDR1 LNHDA and CDR2 SQIVND (reference sequence). The CDR3 spans 14 residues. CDR3 sequence (DNA): TGTGCTTCGTCCGCAGGGACAGAAAACTACGAGCAGTACTTC. Protein product: CASSAGTENYEQYF.

The rearrangement uses TRBV18 and TRBJ2-1; tentatively, D is TRBD2 (5 bases). The length of the CDR3 is 14 residues. Germline assignment: CDR1 KGHSH and CDR2 LQKENI. V was clipped by 3 bases and J by 10 bases, with 16 bases between them. CDR3 sequence (DNA): TGTGCCAGCTCACCGAGACCCCTGGGAGTGGAGCAGTTCTTC. As protein: CASSPRPLGVEQFF. The whole variable domain, filled in from reference TRBV18 and TRBJ2-1, reads NAGVMQNPRHLVRRRGQEARLRCSPMKGHSHVYWYRQLPEEGLKFMVYLQKENIIDESGMPKERFSAEFPKEGPSILRIQQVVRGDSAAYFCASSPRPLGVEQFFGPGTRLTVL.

The V gene is TRBV19, the J gene TRBJ2-2; D not resolved. The CDR3 loop spans 13 amino acids. V dropped 6 bases and J dropped 5 bases, with 10 bases sitting between them. Germline CDR1 reads LNHDA; CDR2 reads SQIVND (reference sequence). The CDR3 region has the DNA TGTGCCAGTAGATTGACACTTACCGGGGAGCTGTTTTTT. Its translation is CASRLTLTGELFF.

The chain carries TRBV28 and TRBJ2-1, with D possibly being TRBD2 (5 bases). The germline gives CDR1 MDHEN, CDR2 SYDVKM. V lost 1 base to trimming and J lost 4 bases, with 11 bases between them. The CDR3 sequence is 15 residues long. The CDR3 DNA reads TGTGCCAGCAGTTTATTCCAGGACTTGTACAATGAGCAGTTCTTC. Its protein product is CASSLFQDLYNEQFF.

The chain is built from TRBV6-5 and TRBJ1-5; D is uncertain. Germline-derived CDR1 and CDR2 are MNHEY and SVGAGI. The CDR3 is made up of 14 amino acids. Trimming took off 8 bases at V and 0 bases at J, with 11 bases between the two ends. CDR3 sequence: CASWRMYSNQPQHF. CDR3 in DNA: TGTGCCAGCTGGAGGATGTATAGCAATCAGCCCCAGCATTTT.